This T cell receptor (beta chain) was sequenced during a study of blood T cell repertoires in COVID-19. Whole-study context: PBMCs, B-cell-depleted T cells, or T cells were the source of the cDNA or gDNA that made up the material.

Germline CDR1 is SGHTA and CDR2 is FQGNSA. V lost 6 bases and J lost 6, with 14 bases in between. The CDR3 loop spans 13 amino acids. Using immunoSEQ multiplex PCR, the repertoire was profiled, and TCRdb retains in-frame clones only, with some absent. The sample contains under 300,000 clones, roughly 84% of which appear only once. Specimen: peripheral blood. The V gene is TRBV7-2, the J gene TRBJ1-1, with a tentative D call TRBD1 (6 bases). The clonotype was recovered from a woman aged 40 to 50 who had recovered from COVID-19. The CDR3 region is CASRRSGAPEAFF. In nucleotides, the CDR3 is TGTGCCAGCAGACGTTCAGGGGCTCCTGAAGCTTTCTTT. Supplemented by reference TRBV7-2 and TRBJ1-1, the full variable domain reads GAGVSQSPSNKVTEKGKDVELRCDPISGHTALYWYRQSLGQGLEFLIYFQGNSAPDKSGLPSDRFSAERTGGSVSTLTIQRTQQEDSAVYLCASRRSGAPEAFFGQGTRLTVV.